The 27 T cell receptor beta chains reported below all come from one sample, sequenced in a study of T cell changes during pregnancy in multiple sclerosis. Clones were read by immunoSEQ multiplex PCR, and TCRdb kept only the in-frame ones, dropping some. Of 75,000 to 90,000 clones listed, around nine tenths were seen once; the top ten hold roughly 0.22%. The material sequenced was CD4+ T cells from peripheral blood mononuclear cells, taken before pregnancy. Source of these receptors: a female donor with multiple sclerosis, enrolled in a pregnancy study.

This chain connects TRBV30 to TRBJ2-4; D may be TRBD2 (6 bases). The germline V and J ends were trimmed by 3 bases and 6 bases, with 9 bases remaining between them. The germline gives CDR1 GTSNPN, CDR2 SVGIG (reference sequence). The CDR3 extends over 12 amino acids. The chain's CDR3 is CAWRVGGNIQYF. The CDR3 bases are TGTGCCTGGAGGGTGGGGGGAAACATTCAGTACTTC.

CDR3 DNA sequence: TGTGCCAGCAGAGGGGACAGGGAGTTCCTGGTCACTGAAGCTTTCTTT. Translating gives CASRGDREFLVTEAFF. The chain couples TRBV28 to TRBJ1-1, with 9 bases lining up with TRBD1. V shed 6 bases and J 4 bases; nucleotides not matched to a gene: 12. There are 16 residues in the CDR3. CDR1 is MDHEN, CDR2 SYDVKM, per germline.

The chain is built from TRBV4-2 and TRBJ2-7; 10 bases line up with TRBD1. This CDR3 comprises 15 residues. The junction had 0 bases not matched to a gene; V was cut back by 0 bases and J by 1 base. The germline V gene has CDR1 LGHNA and CDR2 YNFKEQ. CDR3 DNA sequence: TGTGCCAGCAGCCAAGAGGACAGGGGGTCCTACGAGCAGTACTTC. Translated: CASSQEDRGSYEQYF.

The chain uses TRBV18 and TRBJ2-7, with D perhaps matching TRBD2 (5 bases). Germline assignment: CDR1 KGHSH and CDR2 LQKENI. This CDR3 comprises 12 residues. V gave up 6 bases and J gave up 5 bases, with 11 bases separating them. The CDR3 reads CASSPRGNEQYF. The CDR3 DNA reads TGTGCCAGCTCCCCCCGGGGAAACGAGCAGTACTTC.

The chain recombines TRBV5-4 with TRBJ1-2; no firm D call. Trimming stripped 1 base from V and 2 bases from J, with 9 bases between. CDR3 length equals 14 residues. Germline V lookup: CDR1 SGHNT, CDR2 YYREEE (reference sequence). CDR3 sequence (DNA): TGTGCCAGCAGCTTGAGGCAGGAAAACTATGGCTACACCTTC. Residues: CASSLRQENYGYTF.

The chain employs TRBV10-3 and TRBJ2-7; 7 nucleotides agree with TRBD2. Germline V gives CDR1 ENHRY, CDR2 SYGVKD. CDR3 length: 12 residues. The J segment lost 6 bases and the V segment lost 6 bases, leaving 5 bases of the junction unmatched. Here the CDR3 DNA reads TGTGCCATCAGCCCCTCGGGAGGCGAGCAGTACTTC. Translating gives CAISPSGGEQYF.

This chain uses TRBV19 with TRBJ2-5; D may be TRBD1 (7 bases). With 3 bases removed from V and 5 bases from J, the gap between germline ends came to 16 bases. The germline V gene encodes CDR1 LNHDA and CDR2 SQIVND (reference sequence). CDR3 length: 15 amino acids. Here the CDR3 DNA reads TGTGCCAGTAGTATCACAGGGGACTTCGCCGAGACCCAGTACTTC. It specifies CASSITGDFAETQYF.

The CDR3 sequence is CASSNLGTGTPEAFF. The CDR3 DNA is TGTGCCAGCAGTAACCTGGGGACAGGGACACCTGAAGCTTTCTTT. The rearrangement uses TRBV6-5 and TRBJ1-1; TRBD1 matches 9 bases. V dropped 5 bases and J dropped 6; count of bases not matched to a gene: 10. Germline V gene sequence: CDR1 MNHEY, CDR2 SVGAGI. The CDR3 contains 15 residues.

For the CDR3, the DNA is TGTGCCAGCAGTTATAACGGAGCCAATCAGCCCCAGCATTTT. Translating gives CASSYNGANQPQHF. The genes are TRBV6-6 and TRBJ1-5; D is unresolved. CDR1 and CDR2 (germline): MNHNY, SVGAGI (reference sequence). The CDR3 contains 14 residues. The germline V and J ends were trimmed by 3 bases and 3 bases, with 9 bases remaining between them.

The genes are TRBV7-3 and TRBJ2-1; 9 bases line up with TRBD2. The germline V gene encodes CDR1 SGHTA and CDR2 FQGTGA. V trimming: 0 bases; J trimming: 7 bases; junction bases outside the gene matches: 1. This CDR3 region has 14 residues. In DNA, the CDR3 is TGTGCCAGCAGCTTAACTAGCGGGAGAAATGAGCAGTTCTTC. Protein product: CASSLTSGRNEQFF.

This chain joins TRBV29-1 and TRBJ2-5; a weak D match, TRBD1 (6 bases). CDR3 length equals 16 residues. Trimming shortened V by 5 bases and J by 2 bases, and 21 bases separated the two germline ends. Germline assignment: CDR1 SQVTM and CDR2 ANQGSEA. The CDR3 loop reads CSVRGLGWGLQETQYF. CDR3 DNA sequence: TGCAGCGTTCGGGGCTTGGGGTGGGGGCTGCAAGAGACCCAGTACTTC.

The chain combines TRBV7-8 with TRBJ2-2, with 8 bases lining up with TRBD1. The CDR3 is 16 amino acids. V was clipped by 2 bases and J by 6 bases; unmatched bases: 8. Germline loops: CDR1 SGHVS, CDR2 FQNEAQ. The CDR3 loop reads CASSLSLPGGPGELFF. CDR3 in DNA: TGTGCCAGCAGCTTAAGTTTGCCAGGGGGCCCCGGGGAGCTGTTTTTT.

This chain uses TRBV5-1 with TRBJ2-3, with TRBD2 matching over 9 bases. The CDR3 loop spans 15 amino acids. In germline, CDR1 is SGHRS, CDR2 YFSETQ. Trimming cost V 1 base and J 6 bases; bases outside gene matches: 6. DNA for the CDR3: TGCGCCAGCAGCTTGTGGCGGGGGGGCCCTGATACGCAGTATTTT. Its translation is CASSLWRGGPDTQYF.

This clone was found once. The rearrangement links TRBV19 to TRBJ2-7, with TRBD2 as a possible D gene (6 bases). Trimming removed 5 bases at V and 6 bases at J, with 17 bases between. The germline V gene encodes CDR1 LNHDA and CDR2 SQIVND (reference sequence). This CDR3 has 14 residues. CDR3 protein: CASSLTGGSGEQYF. DNA for the CDR3: TGTGCCAGTAGTTTAACCGGGGGAAGCGGCGAGCAGTACTTC.

This clone was seen a single time. The chain couples TRBV7-9 to TRBJ2-7, with D possibly TRBD1 on 6 matching bases. CDR1 and CDR2 (germline): SEHNR, FQNEAQ (reference sequence). V was pared by 5 bases and J by 3 bases, with 11 bases between. The CDR3 contains 13 residues. This CDR3 is CASSPGTYYEQYF. CDR3 DNA: TGTGCCAGCAGCCCCGGGACATACTACGAGCAGTACTTC.

The J gene is TRBJ2-7, the V gene TRBV7-2; possibly TRBD2 for D (5 bases). The germline V and J ends were trimmed by 0 bases and 3 bases, with 9 bases remaining between them. The length of the CDR3 is 14 residues. Per germline, CDR1 SGHTA and CDR2 FQGNSA. Written as DNA, the CDR3 is TGTGCCAGCAGCTTAGCTAGCGACGACTACGAGCAGTACTTC. Translation: CASSLASDDYEQYF.

The chain is built from TRBV6-1 and TRBJ2-7; D gene ambiguous. Germline loops: CDR1 MNHNS, CDR2 SASEGT. CDR3 length: 12 amino acids. Trimming left V 4 bases short and J 2 bases short, with 6 bases between. The CDR3 spells CASSGSAYEQYF. The CDR3 DNA sequence: TGTGCCAGCAGTGGTTCGGCCTACGAGCAGTACTTC.

The gene calls are TRBV5-1 and TRBJ2-7, with D maybe TRBD2 (6 bases). This CDR3 has 14 amino acids. Germline CDR1 reads SGHRS; CDR2 reads YFSETQ. Trimming removed 0 bases at V and 5 bases at J, with 12 bases between. The CDR3 sequence: CASSLEGRGDEQYF. Written as DNA, the CDR3 is TGCGCCAGCAGCTTGGAGGGGCGCGGGGACGAGCAGTACTTC.

The CDR3: CAWSVLGTGVGYTF. CDR3 sequence (DNA): TGTGCCTGGAGTGTACTAGGGACAGGGGTCGGCTACACCTTC. The chain joins TRBV30 to TRBJ1-2; TRBD1 matches 10 bases. CDR3 size: 14 residues. V was pared by 0 bases and J by 8 bases, with 6 bases of the junction left unmatched. Germline V lookup: CDR1 GTSNPN, CDR2 SVGIG (reference sequence).

The rearrangement uses TRBV10-3 and TRBJ1-2; D unresolved. Deletions cut 0 bases from V and 8 bases from J, with 4 bases between. Germline CDR1 reads ENHRY; CDR2 reads SYGVKD. This CDR3 has 11 amino acids. The CDR3 is CAISESRGYTF. CDR3 sequence (DNA): TGTGCCATCAGTGAGTCCCGGGGCTACACCTTC.

J is TRBJ2-7 and V is TRBV14; 7 bases align to TRBD1. Germline CDR1 and CDR2: SGHDN and FVKESK. There are 15 residues in the CDR3. The trim removed 4 bases at V and 4 bases at J, leaving 10 bases unmatched. The CDR3 loop is CASSLSRGQAYEQYF. In nucleotides, the CDR3 is TGTGCCAGCAGCCTCTCTAGAGGACAGGCATACGAGCAGTACTTC.

The chain couples TRBV9 to TRBJ2-5; 9 bases match TRBD2. The CDR3 is 16 residues long. The J segment lost 6 bases and the V segment lost 1 base, leaving 10 bases of the junction unmatched. Germline V CDR1 and CDR2: SGDLS, YYNGEE. The CDR3 region is CASSVSPGLAIKTQYF. CDR3 DNA: TGTGCCAGCAGCGTATCCCCGGGACTAGCAATAAAGACCCAGTACTTC.

This clone came up once. The gene calls are TRBV5-1 and TRBJ2-3; TRBD1 matches at 7 bases. The junction had 17 bases not matched to a gene; V was cut back by 4 bases and J by 6 bases. Germline V gives CDR1 SGHRS, CDR2 YFSETQ. The CDR3 totals 17 residues. The CDR3: CASSPNRGVRGVDTQYF. Written as DNA, the CDR3 is TGCGCCAGCAGCCCCAACAGGGGAGTTAGAGGGGTGGATACGCAGTATTTT.

This clone appeared once. The V gene is TRBV2, the J gene TRBJ2-7; D may be TRBD1 (6 bases). V was shortened by 8 bases and J by 3 bases, with 8 bases between the two germline ends. Germline CDR1 is SNHLY and CDR2 is FYNNEI. The CDR3 is 11 residues long. CDR3 loop: CASGRGYEQYF. CDR3 in DNA: TGTGCCAGCGGCAGGGGCTACGAGCAGTACTTC.

The J gene is TRBJ2-2, the V gene TRBV7-9, with a weak D call TRBD1 (5 bases). Looked up from germline, CDR1 is SEHNR and CDR2 is FQNEAQ (reference sequence). V lost 3 bases and J lost 4, with 18 bases in between. This CDR3 has 17 amino acids. CDR3 sequence: CASSFNPQGRGTGELFF. The CDR3 bases are TGTGCCAGCAGCTTTAACCCCCAGGGTCGAGGCACCGGGGAGCTGTTTTTT. The whole variable domain, remainder taken from reference TRBV7-9 and TRBJ2-2, is DTGVSQNPRHKITKRGQNVTFRCDPISEHNRLYWYRQTLGQGPEFLTYFQNEAQLEKSRLLSDRFSAERPKGSFSTLEIQRTEQGDSAMYLCASSFNPQGRGTGELFFGEGSRLTVL.

This clone was seen a single time. The rearrangement links TRBV11-2 to TRBJ1-1; TRBD1 matches at 9 bases. Unmatched junction bases numbered 7, after V lost 3 bases and J lost 11 bases. Per germline, CDR1 SGHAT and CDR2 FQNNGV. This CDR3 has 13 amino acids. As DNA, the CDR3 is TGTGCCAGCAGCTTCTCGACAGGGGGGCAGGCTTTCTTT. This translates into CASSFSTGGQAFF.

The J gene is TRBJ1-2, the V gene TRBV5-1, with a possible D match to TRBD1 (6 bases). The V end lost 4 bases, the J end lost 7 bases, and 20 bases lay between the germline ends. CDR3 length equals 15 residues. Germline CDR1 reads SGHRS; CDR2 reads YFSETQ. The DNA of the CDR3 is TGCGCCAGCAGCCTCGAGGGGCACAGGGAGGGTGGCTACACCTTC. Translated, it gives CASSLEGHREGGYTF.